This TCR beta chain was found in a study of shared clonotypes between healthy human individuals. Overall study: Donors had three CD4 naive, three CD4 memory, two CD8 naive and one CD8 memory plate apiece.

CDR3 length equals 15 residues. The germline gives CDR1 WSHSY, CDR2 SAAADI. Trimming removed 0 bases from V and 3 bases from J, with 12 bases in between. This table comes from immunoSEQ multiplex PCR, and its TCRdb copy is limited to in-frame clones, with some not included. The profile shows approximately 1.4 million clones, 95% to 99% of them singletons. As for this clone: Its antigen remains unidentified.

Regarding the study as a whole: Generally, estimated richness proved larger in naive subsets than it did in memory subsets. It was expected that sequencing depth would affect clonotype sharing among donors.

Donors were Caucasian adults residing in Nashville, Tennessee, USA. The clonotype originates from a man aged 25-45 years in good health. This chain uses TRBV10-2 with TRBJ2-7; weak D call: TRBD1 (5 bases). The sample taken for sequencing was naive CD4+ T cells sorted from blood. Subset reported: CD45RA+ positively selected. DNA of the CDR3: TGCGCCAGCAGTGAGTCGACAGCGTACCACTACGAGCAGTACTTC. This codes for CASSESTAYHYEQYF.